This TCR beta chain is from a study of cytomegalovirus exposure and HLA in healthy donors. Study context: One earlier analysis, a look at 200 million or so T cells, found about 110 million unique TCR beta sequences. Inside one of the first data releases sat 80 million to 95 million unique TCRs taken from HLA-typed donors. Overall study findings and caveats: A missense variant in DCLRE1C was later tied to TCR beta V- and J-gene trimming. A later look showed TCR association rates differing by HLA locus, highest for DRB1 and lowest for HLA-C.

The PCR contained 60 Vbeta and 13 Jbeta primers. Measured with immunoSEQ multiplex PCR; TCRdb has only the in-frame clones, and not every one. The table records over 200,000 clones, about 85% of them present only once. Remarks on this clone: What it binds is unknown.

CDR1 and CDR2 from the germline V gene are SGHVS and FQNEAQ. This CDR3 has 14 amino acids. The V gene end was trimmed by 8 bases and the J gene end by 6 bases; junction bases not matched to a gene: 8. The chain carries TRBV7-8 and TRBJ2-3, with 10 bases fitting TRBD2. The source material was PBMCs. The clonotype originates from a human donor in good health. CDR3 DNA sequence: TGTGCCAGCGACGCGAGCGGGAGGGGGGATACGCAGTATTTT. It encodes CASDASGRGDTQYF.